These 8 T cell receptor beta chains share one sample of origin, sequenced in a study of cytomegalovirus exposure and HLA in healthy donors. 60 Vbeta and 13 Jbeta primers were used in PCR. TCRdb keeps only in-frame clones here, not all; method: immunoSEQ multiplex PCR. The data contain more than 20,000 clones, more than 75% of them singletons. The sequencing sample was made of PBMCs. The source is a male donor in good health and CMV-seronegative.

This clone has a handful of counts. V and J are TRBV18 and TRBJ1-1; D remains unclear. The CDR3 has 14 amino acids. Germline loops: CDR1 KGHSH, CDR2 LQKENI. Between the trimmed V and J ends, which lost 4 bases and 2 bases, there was a span of 11 bases. The CDR3 region has the DNA TGTGCCAGCTCACTTCCGGTAGTAAACACTGAAGCTTTCTTT. Translated: CASSLPVVNTEAFF.

The genes are TRBV19 and TRBJ2-1; 13 bases map to TRBD2. CDR3 length: 19 residues. CDR1 is LNHDA and CDR2 is SQIVND in the germline V gene (reference sequence). With V trimmed by 0 bases and J by 2 bases, 7 bases remained unmatched. CDR3: CASSIDPWGLAGTYNEQFF. For the CDR3, the DNA is TGTGCCAGTAGTATAGACCCGTGGGGACTAGCGGGGACCTACAATGAGCAGTTCTTC.

In this sample, this clone turned up once. The chain links TRBV6-5 to TRBJ2-1; a weak D match, TRBD1 (6 bases). Germline CDR1 reads MNHEY; CDR2 reads SVGAGI. The CDR3 sequence is 15 residues long. Trimming cost V 5 bases and J 0 bases, with 11 bases left between them. The CDR3 region is CASSTQGPSYNEQFF. The CDR3 nucleotides read TGTGCCAGCAGTACCCAGGGGCCCTCCTACAATGAGCAGTTCTTC.

This clone was detected only a few times. V and J are TRBV19 and TRBJ1-2, with D possibly TRBD1 on 5 matching bases. Trimming shortened V by 1 base and J by 0 bases, and 9 bases separated the two germline ends. The CDR3 spans 15 residues. CDR1 is LNHDA, CDR2 SQIVND, per germline (reference sequence). The CDR3 region is CASSIAAGSNYGYTF. As DNA, the CDR3 is TGTGCCAGTAGTATAGCCGCAGGGTCTAACTATGGCTACACCTTC. The complete variable domain, with remaining parts taken from reference TRBV19 and TRBJ1-2, reads DGGITQSPKYLFRKEGQNVTLSCEQNLNHDAMYWYRQDPGQGLRLIYYSQIVNDFQKGDIAEGYSVSREKKESFPLTVTSAQKNPTAFYLCASSIAAGSNYGYTFGSGTRLTVV.

A few counts support this clone. The chain recombines TRBV20-1 with TRBJ2-7; D gene ambiguous. V was clipped by 3 bases and J by 5 bases, with 2 bases between them. Looked up from germline, CDR1 is DFQATT and CDR2 is SNEGSKA (reference sequence). CDR3 length: 9 residues. For the CDR3, the DNA is TGCAGTGCTAGTAACGAGCAGTACTTC. Translation: CSASNEQYF.

V gene TRBV9 combines with J gene TRBJ2-3, with 8 bases fitting TRBD2. This CDR3 is built from 14 residues. J lost 8 bases, V lost 5 bases, and 10 bases had no gene match. Germline-derived CDR1 and CDR2 are SGDLS and YYNGEE. CDR3 loop: CASRAGTSFGTQYF. As DNA, the CDR3 is TGTGCCAGCAGAGCCGGGACTAGTTTCGGTACGCAGTATTTT.

The chain is built from TRBV5-6 and TRBJ2-1, with D hard to call. Trimming took off 2 bases at V and 2 bases at J, with 11 bases between the two ends. Germline assignment: CDR1 SGHDT and CDR2 YYEEEE. CDR3 length: 15 amino acids. The CDR3 coding sequence is TGTGCCAGCAGCTTTGACCCAGGCCCCTACAATGAGCAGTTCTTC. Translated: CASSFDPGPYNEQFF.

This chain links TRBV6-5 with TRBJ1-2; a possible D gene is TRBD1 (5 bases). CDR3 length: 15 residues. Per the germline V gene, CDR1 is MNHEY and CDR2 is SVGAGI. V lost 7 bases and J lost 6, with 21 bases in between. As DNA, the CDR3 is TGTGCCAGCACCCCCACCGGGGGGGGAGGAGATGGCTACACCTTC. The encoded protein is CASTPTGGGGDGYTF.